The entry below describes one TCR beta chain. The antigen remains unidentified. The V end was cut by 3 bases, the J end by 7 bases, with 14 bases between. CDR3 length equals 14 residues. Germline assignment: CDR1 SGDLS and CDR2 YYNGEE. This sample stems from a study of cytomegalovirus exposure and HLA in healthy donors. Study overall: Caucasian-associated ancestry cluster membership applied to approximately 80% of around 400 genotyped donors.

The PCR ran on 60 Vbeta and 13 Jbeta primers. Clones were sequenced by immunoSEQ multiplex PCR, and TCRdb holds only the in-frame ones, with some missing. Of some 80,000 clones in the sample, roughly 80% were seen once. Overall study findings and caveats: Listed as cytomegalovirus-associated were approximately 160 TCR beta chains. Exclusion applied to some V segments, including TRBV6-2 and TRBV6-3, as they were indistinguishable.

This donor's file did not include a recorded CMV serostatus. The chain has TRBV9 and TRBJ2-1, with a weak D call TRBD2 (5 bases). The TCR originated in a human donor in good health. The material sequenced was PBMCs. The CDR3 sequence is CASSAGRGANEQFF. Written as DNA, the CDR3 is TGTGCCAGCAGCGCCGGACGGGGTGCGAATGAGCAGTTCTTC.